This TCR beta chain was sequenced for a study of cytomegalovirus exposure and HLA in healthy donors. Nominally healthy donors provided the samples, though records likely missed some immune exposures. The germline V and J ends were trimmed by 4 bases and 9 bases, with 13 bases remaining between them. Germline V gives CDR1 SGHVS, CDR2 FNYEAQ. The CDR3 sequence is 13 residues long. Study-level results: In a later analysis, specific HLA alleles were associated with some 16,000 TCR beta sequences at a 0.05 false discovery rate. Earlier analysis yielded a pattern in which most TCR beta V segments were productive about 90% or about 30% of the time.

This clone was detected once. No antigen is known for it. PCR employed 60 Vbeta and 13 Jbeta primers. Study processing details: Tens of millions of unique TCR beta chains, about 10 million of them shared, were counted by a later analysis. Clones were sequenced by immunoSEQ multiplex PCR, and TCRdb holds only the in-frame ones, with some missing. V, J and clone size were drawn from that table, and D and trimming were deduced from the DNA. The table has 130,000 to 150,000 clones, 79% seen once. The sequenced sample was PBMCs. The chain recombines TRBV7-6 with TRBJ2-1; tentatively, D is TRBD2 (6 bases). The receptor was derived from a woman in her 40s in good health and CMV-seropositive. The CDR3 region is CASSSLLGGEQFF. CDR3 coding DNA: TGTGCCAGCAGCTCCCTCTTGGGGGGTGAGCAGTTCTTC.